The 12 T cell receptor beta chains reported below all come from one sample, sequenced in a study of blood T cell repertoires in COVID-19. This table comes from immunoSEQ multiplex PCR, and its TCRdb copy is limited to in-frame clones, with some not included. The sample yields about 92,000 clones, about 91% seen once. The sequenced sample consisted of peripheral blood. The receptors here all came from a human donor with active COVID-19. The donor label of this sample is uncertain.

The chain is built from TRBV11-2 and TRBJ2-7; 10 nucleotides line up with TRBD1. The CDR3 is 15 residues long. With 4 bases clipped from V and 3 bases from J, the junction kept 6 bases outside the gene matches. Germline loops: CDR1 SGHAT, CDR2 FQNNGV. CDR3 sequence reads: CASSSRDRGNYEQYF. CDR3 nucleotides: TGTGCCAGCAGCTCCCGGGACAGGGGAAACTACGAGCAGTACTTC.

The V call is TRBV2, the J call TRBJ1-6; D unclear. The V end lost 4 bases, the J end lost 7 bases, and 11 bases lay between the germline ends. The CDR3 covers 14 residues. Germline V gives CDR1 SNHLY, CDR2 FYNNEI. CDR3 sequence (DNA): TGTGCCAGCAGTGTCTTACAGACAAATTCACCCCTCCACTTT. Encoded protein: CASSVLQTNSPLHF.

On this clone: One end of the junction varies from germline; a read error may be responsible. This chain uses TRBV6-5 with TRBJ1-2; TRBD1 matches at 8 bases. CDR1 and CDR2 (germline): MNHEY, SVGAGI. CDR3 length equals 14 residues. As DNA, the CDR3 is TGTGCCAGCAGCCGGGGACAGGCTAAATATGGCTACACCTTC. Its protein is CASSRGQAKYGYTF.

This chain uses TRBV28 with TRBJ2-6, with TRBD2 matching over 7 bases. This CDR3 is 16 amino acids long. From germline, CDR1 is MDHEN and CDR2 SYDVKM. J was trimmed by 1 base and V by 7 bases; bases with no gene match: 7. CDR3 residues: CASKWAGVSGANVLTF. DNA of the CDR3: TGTGCCAGCAAGTGGGCGGGGGTATCTGGGGCCAACGTCCTGACTTTC.

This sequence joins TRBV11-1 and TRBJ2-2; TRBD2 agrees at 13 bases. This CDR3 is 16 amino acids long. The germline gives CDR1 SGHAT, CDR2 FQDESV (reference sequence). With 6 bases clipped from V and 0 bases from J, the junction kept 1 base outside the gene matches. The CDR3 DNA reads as TGTGCCAGCAGACTAGCGGGGGGGACGAACACCGGGGAGCTGTTTTTT. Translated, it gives CASRLAGGTNTGELFF. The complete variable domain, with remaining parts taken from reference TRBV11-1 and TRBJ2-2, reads EAEVAQSPRYKITEKSQAVAFWCDPISGHATLYWYRQILGQGPELLVQFQDESVVDDSQLPKDRFSAERLKGVDSTLKIQPAELGDSAMYLCASRLAGGTNTGELFFGEGSRLTVL.

CDR3 nucleotide sequence: TGTGCCAGCAGCTACGGGGGTCCCCTGGGAGATACGCAGTATTTT. Translating gives CASSYGGPLGDTQYF. The gene calls are TRBV3-1 (or the pseudogene TRBV3-2) and TRBJ2-3; a possible D gene is TRBD2 (6 bases). Per the germline V gene, CDR1 is LGHDT and CDR2 is YNNKEL (reference sequence). This CDR3 is built from 15 residues. V lost 5 bases and J 5 bases, leaving 17 bases between the germline ends.

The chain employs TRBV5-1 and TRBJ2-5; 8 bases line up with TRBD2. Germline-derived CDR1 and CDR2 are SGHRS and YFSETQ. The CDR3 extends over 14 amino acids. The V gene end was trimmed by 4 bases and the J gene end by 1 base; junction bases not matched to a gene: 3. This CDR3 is CASSVGGAQETQYF. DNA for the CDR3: TGCGCCAGCAGCGTCGGGGGGGCCCAAGAGACCCAGTACTTC.

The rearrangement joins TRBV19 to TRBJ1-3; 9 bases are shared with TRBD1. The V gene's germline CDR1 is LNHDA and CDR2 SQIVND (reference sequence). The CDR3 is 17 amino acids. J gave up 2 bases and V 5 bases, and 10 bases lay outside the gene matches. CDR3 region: CASSAINRGPTGNTIYF. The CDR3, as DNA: TGTGCCAGTAGTGCCATCAACAGGGGGCCCACTGGAAACACCATATATTTT.

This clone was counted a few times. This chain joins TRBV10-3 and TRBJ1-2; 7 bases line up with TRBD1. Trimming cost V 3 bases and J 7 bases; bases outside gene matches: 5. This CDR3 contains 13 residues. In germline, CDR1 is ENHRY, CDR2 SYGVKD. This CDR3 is CAISDPQGGGYTF. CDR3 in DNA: TGTGCCATCAGTGACCCCCAGGGGGGTGGCTACACCTTC.

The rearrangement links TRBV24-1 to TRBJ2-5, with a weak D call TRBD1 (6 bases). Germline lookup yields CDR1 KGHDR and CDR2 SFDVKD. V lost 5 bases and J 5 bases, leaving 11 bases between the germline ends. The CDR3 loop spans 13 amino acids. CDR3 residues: CATSVGGRETQYF. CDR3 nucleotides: TGTGCCACCAGTGTAGGGGGTCGCGAGACCCAGTACTTC.

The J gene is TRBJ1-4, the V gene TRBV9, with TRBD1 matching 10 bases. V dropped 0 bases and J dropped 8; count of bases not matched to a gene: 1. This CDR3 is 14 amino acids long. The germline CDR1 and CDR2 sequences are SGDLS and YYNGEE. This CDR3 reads CASSVGQGAEKLFF. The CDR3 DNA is TGTGCCAGCAGCGTAGGACAGGGGGCCGAAAAACTGTTTTTT.

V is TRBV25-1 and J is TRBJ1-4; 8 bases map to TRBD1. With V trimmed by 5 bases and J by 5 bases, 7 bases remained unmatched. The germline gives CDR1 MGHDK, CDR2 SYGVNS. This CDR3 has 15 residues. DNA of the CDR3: TGTGCCAGCAGTTTCACGACAGGGGCCAATGAAAAACTGTTTTTT. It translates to CASSFTTGANEKLFF.